This T cell receptor (beta chain) was retrieved from a study of shared clonotypes between healthy human individuals. At the level of the study: CD8 memory received one plate per donor, CD8 naive two, CD4 memory three and CD4 naive three.

The method was immunoSEQ multiplex PCR; TCRdb's version includes in-frame clones alone and lacks a portion of them. The table has some 980,000 clones, less than 85% seen once. The germline gives CDR1 MNHEY, CDR2 SVGAGI. V lost 4 bases and J lost 2; bases outside the gene matches: 7. The length of the CDR3 is 16 residues. This receptor was identified in a young man in good health. The sequenced material came from memory CD4+ T cells sorted from blood. Noted subset: CD45RA-negative fraction. This sequence joins TRBV6-5 and TRBJ2-7; 11 nucleotides line up with TRBD2. The CDR3 nucleotides are TGTGCCAGCAGTTCTACCCATAGCGGGAGGGCCTACGAGCAGTACTTC. Translation gives CASSSTHSGRAYEQYF.